Presented here are 32 T cell receptor beta chains from one specimen sequenced in a study of response to subunit inactivated influenza vaccine. MiXCR was run by TCRdb on the RT-PCR reads, yielding one entry per CDR3 protein. This table holds a few hundred thousand distinct CDR3 sequences, around 15% found once. The sequenced sample was PBMCs from blood, obtained approximately 12 days after vaccination. The origin of the receptors is a man aged 50-59 years who received an inactivated influenza vaccine.

V and J are TRBV29-1 and TRBJ2-3; perhaps TRBD2 as D (6 bases). Trimming removed 7 bases from V and 0 bases from J, with 11 bases in between. CDR3 length: 13 amino acids. Germline CDR1 reads SQVTM; CDR2 reads ANQGSEA. The CDR3 sequence is CSADSGSTDTQYF. The DNA of the CDR3 is TGCAGCGCCGATAGCGGTAGCACAGATACGCAGTATTTT.

The gene calls are TRBV7-2 and TRBJ2-1, with TRBD1 as a possible D gene (5 bases). The CDR3 spans 16 residues. CDR1 and CDR2 from the germline V gene are SGHTA and FQGNSA. V gave up 6 bases and J gave up 1 base, with 16 bases separating them. CDR3 sequence (DNA): TGTGCCAGCAGTCGACAGAGCGAGACTTCCTACAATGAGCAGTTCTTC. Translating gives CASSRQSETSYNEQFF.

V and J are TRBV29-1 and TRBJ2-1; 11 bases fit TRBD2. V was clipped by 2 bases and J by 8 bases; unmatched bases: 8. Germline V CDR1 and CDR2: SQVTM, ANQGSEA. The length of the CDR3 is 15 residues. The CDR3 is CSVERLAGGGYEQFF. The DNA of the CDR3 is TGCAGCGTTGAACGGTTAGCGGGAGGGGGATATGAGCAGTTCTTC.

The chain couples TRBV10-3 to TRBJ2-5, with 9 bases matching TRBD1. Germline CDR1 and CDR2: ENHRY and SYGVKD. The CDR3 runs to 17 residues. Trimming took 5 bases from V and 4 from J; bases not matched to a gene: 14. The CDR3 DNA sequence: TGTGCCATCAGTTCCGGGACAGGGTCGGACTACGGAGAGACCCAGTACTTC. Its translation: CAISSGTGSDYGETQYF.

This clonotype turned up a few times. This sequence joins TRBV29-1 and TRBJ2-7; 7 bases match TRBD2. The CDR3 consists of 12 residues. The V segment lost 5 bases and the J segment 2 bases; nucleotides outside the gene matches: 3. Germline lookup yields CDR1 SQVTM and CDR2 ANQGSEA. Written as DNA, the CDR3 is TGCAGCGTTTCTAGCGGAACCTACGAGCAGTACTTC. It translates to CSVSSGTYEQYF.

This chain joins TRBV6-1 and TRBJ2-5; the match to TRBD1 covers 9 bases. The CDR3 consists of 14 residues. Germline lookup yields CDR1 MNHNS and CDR2 SASEGT. The J segment lost 4 bases and the V segment lost 3 bases, leaving 3 bases of the junction unmatched. CDR3 loop: CASSDGTGSETQYF. CDR3 DNA: TGTGCCAGCAGTGACGGGACAGGGTCAGAGACCCAGTACTTC.

This clonotype was seen a handful of times. V usage is TRBV21-1 and J usage is TRBJ1-1; TRBD1 reflects the table's D call only, with no check against the DNA. TRBV21-1 is a listed pseudogene. The CDR3 consists of 15 residues. The CDR3 DNA reads as TGTGCCAGCAGCAGCGGGGACAGCGTGAACACTGAAGCTTTCTTT. Encoded protein: CASSSGDSVNTEAFF.

This clonotype was detected only a few times. The chain combines TRBV5-1 with TRBJ2-2; the match to TRBD1 covers 9 bases. Trimming at V came to 0 bases and at J to 7 bases, leaving 1 base not matched to a gene. From germline, CDR1 is SGHRS and CDR2 YFSETQ. The CDR3 consists of 14 residues. CDR3 DNA sequence: TGCGCCAGCAGCTTGGGGGACAGGGACGGGGAGCTGTTTTTT. This codes for CASSLGDRDGELFF.

This clonotype was counted many times. The chain is built from TRBV12-3 or TRBV12-4 and TRBJ2-7, with D possibly being TRBD2 (6 bases). V dropped 3 bases and J dropped 0 bases, with 9 bases sitting between them. The CDR3 loop spans 14 amino acids. CDR3 loop: CASSFWGGSYEQYF. In DNA, the CDR3 is TGTGCCAGCAGTTTCTGGGGAGGCTCCTACGAGCAGTACTTC.

This clonotype was found a few times. This chain links TRBV28 with TRBJ2-7; D possibly uses TRBD1 or TRBD2 (5 bases each). Germline V gene lookup returns CDR1 MDHEN and CDR2 SYDVKM. The CDR3 contains 15 residues. Between the trimmed V and J ends, which lost 5 bases and 2 bases, there was a span of 16 bases. As DNA, the CDR3 is TGTGCCAGCAGTCATGGGACGAGAATGACCTACGAGCAGTACTTC. Encoded protein: CASSHGTRMTYEQYF.

Points on this clonotype: A single base separates this from a much larger clone, so it may be a read error. This chain connects TRBV9 to TRBJ2-2, with D possibly matching TRBD1 (5 bases). The ends were cut back, 1 base at V and 0 bases at J, with 7 bases in the middle. CDR1 and CDR2 (germline): SGDLS, YYNGEE. The length of the CDR3 is 15 residues. The CDR3 loop reads CASSVQGANTGELFF. The CDR3 region has the DNA TGTGCCAGCAGCGTACAGGGCGCGAACACCGGGGAGCTGTTTTTT. The full variable domain, with the rest looked up from reference TRBV9 and TRBJ2-2, is DSGVTQTPKHLITATGQRVTLRCSPRSGDLSVYWYQQSLDQGLQFLIQYYNGEERAKGNILERFSAQQFPDLHSELNLSSLELGDSALYFCASSVQGANTGELFFGEGSRLTVL.

The DNA for the CDR3 is TGTGCCAGCAGTTTTCTACCTTCCACTGAAGCTTTCTTT. Amino acids: CASSFLPSTEAFF. The chain combines TRBV12-3 or TRBV12-4 with TRBJ1-1; no reliable D call. Trimming pared 3 bases from V and 4 bases from J, leaving 9 bases between. This CDR3 has 13 amino acids.

The chain has TRBV7-9 and TRBJ2-5; TRBD1 matches 10 bases. The CDR3 is 15 amino acids. From germline, CDR1 is SEHNR and CDR2 FQNEAQ (reference sequence). Trimming at V came to 6 bases and at J to 2 bases, leaving 6 bases not matched to a gene. The CDR3 spells CASSRTGGTQETQYF. As DNA, the CDR3 is TGTGCCAGCAGTAGGACAGGGGGAACGCAAGAGACCCAGTACTTC.

This clonotype was found a few times. The chain couples TRBV11-2 to TRBJ1-4, with D perhaps TRBD1 (5 bases). V was shortened by 2 bases and J by 4 bases, with 11 bases between the two germline ends. Germline lookup yields CDR1 SGHAT and CDR2 FQNNGV. The CDR3 contains 15 residues. The CDR3 region has the DNA TGTGCCAGCAGCTTAACGTGGGACCGTAATGAAAAACTGTTTTTT. Its protein is CASSLTWDRNEKLFF.

The chain carries TRBV12-3 or TRBV12-4 and TRBJ2-1; TRBD1 matches 11 bases. After removal of 6 bases from V and 8 bases from J, the junction contained 9 bases not matched to a gene. CDR3 length: 15 amino acids. CDR3 DNA: TGTGCCAGCAGGAGGGGACAGGGGGTAGTATATGAGCAGTTCTTC. Translated: CASRRGQGVVYEQFF.

The chain recombines TRBV4-2 with TRBJ2-1, with D possibly being TRBD2 (6 bases). This CDR3 is built from 14 residues. Trimming stripped 0 bases from V and 5 bases from J, with 8 bases between. Looked up from germline, CDR1 is LGHNA and CDR2 is YNFKEQ. In DNA, the CDR3 is TGTGCCAGCAGCCAAGATGCGGGAAACAATGAGCAGTTCTTC. Translating gives CASSQDAGNNEQFF.

V and J are TRBV7-2 and TRBJ2-3, with 12 bases lining up with TRBD2. This CDR3 region has 16 residues. Germline lookup yields CDR1 SGHTA and CDR2 FQGNSA. The V and J ends lost 3 bases and 6 bases, in that order; junction bases with no gene match: 7. Here the CDR3 DNA reads TGTGCCAGCAGCTTGACTAGCGGGGGAACTGTGGATACGCAGTATTTT. As protein: CASSLTSGGTVDTQYF.

In this sample, this clonotype turned up a few times. The rearrangement joins TRBV20-1 to TRBJ2-7; 9 positions match TRBD1. After removal of 0 bases from V and 3 bases from J, the junction contained 3 bases not matched to a gene. Germline CDR1 is DFQATT and CDR2 is SNEGSKA (reference sequence). The CDR3 runs to 14 residues. CDR3 residues: CSARDRTGVYEQYF. CDR3 sequence (DNA): TGCAGTGCTAGAGACAGGACAGGGGTCTACGAGCAGTACTTC.

This clonotype has just a few counts. The chain uses TRBV5-1 and TRBJ2-1; TRBD2 matches at 7 bases. From germline, CDR1 is SGHRS and CDR2 YFSETQ. The CDR3 sequence is 15 residues long. V shed 4 bases and J 8 bases; nucleotides not matched to a gene: 12. Written as DNA, the CDR3 is TGCGCCAGCAGCACCGGGACTAACCGTGGGGATGAGCAGTTCTTC. This sequence encodes CASSTGTNRGDEQFF.

This clonotype was recorded a few times. The rearrangement links TRBV2 to TRBJ2-3; D gene unclear. Germline CDR1 and CDR2: SNHLY and FYNNEI. The CDR3 loop spans 15 amino acids. V lost 6 bases and J lost 0, with 13 bases in between. The CDR3: CASRPGLDSTDTQYF. The CDR3 nucleotides read TGTGCCAGCAGGCCTGGTCTTGACAGCACAGATACGCAGTATTTT.

The chain carries TRBV7-8 and TRBJ2-1, with a weak D call TRBD1 (5 bases). The germline CDR1 and CDR2 sequences are SGHVS and FQNEAQ. The CDR3 runs 13 residues. Between the trimmed V and J ends, which lost 2 bases and 6 bases, there was a span of 8 bases. Here the CDR3 reads CASSLQGPNEQFF. The CDR3 DNA is TGTGCCAGCAGCTTACAGGGCCCCAATGAGCAGTTCTTC. The full variable domain, completed using reference TRBV7-8 and TRBJ2-1, is GAGVSQSPRYKVAKRGQDVALRCDPISGHVSLFWYQQALGQGPEFLTYFQNEAQLDKSGLPSDRFFAERPEGSVSTLKIQRTQQEDSAVYLCASSLQGPNEQFFGPGTRLTVL.

The chain carries TRBV15 and TRBJ2-7; D is tentatively TRBD1 or TRBD2 (6 bases each). Looked up from germline, CDR1 is LNHNV and CDR2 is YYDKDF (reference sequence). V lost 4 bases and J lost 0, with 16 bases in between. This CDR3 contains 16 residues. The CDR3 DNA reads as TGTGCCACCAGCATCGAGGGGGGCCATAGCTCCTACGAGCAGTACTTC. It encodes CATSIEGGHSSYEQYF.

CDR3 protein: CASSQDRRWMDTEAFF. Written as DNA, the CDR3 is TGCGCCAGCAGCCAAGACCGGCGGTGGATGGACACTGAAGCTTTCTTT. V usage is TRBV4-1 and J usage is TRBJ1-1; D is ambiguous. Germline V gene data show CDR1 as MGHRA and CDR2 as YSYEKL. The germline V and J ends were trimmed by 0 bases and 3 bases, with 14 bases remaining between them. The CDR3 is 16 residues long.

The sample holds many counts of this clonotype. The chain uses TRBV28 and TRBJ2-1, with 12 positions matching TRBD1. This CDR3 contains 20 residues. CDR1 is MDHEN, CDR2 SYDVKM, per germline. The V gene end was trimmed by 1 base and the J gene end by 0 bases; junction bases not matched to a gene: 10. Written as DNA, the CDR3 is TGTGCCAGCAGTTTATCCGGGACAGGGGGCTACCGGAGCTCCTACAATGAGCAGTTCTTC. This gives the protein CASSLSGTGGYRSSYNEQFF.

In its sample, this clonotype was seen a few times. V usage is TRBV29-1 and J usage is TRBJ2-1, with D tentatively TRBD2 (5 bases). The CDR3 covers 12 residues. V lost 6 bases, J lost 6 bases, and 12 bases lay in between. Germline loops: CDR1 SQVTM, CDR2 ANQGSEA. CDR3 nucleotides: TGCAGCGTCGGACGGGGTCCCAATGAGCAGTTCTTC. The encoded protein is CSVGRGPNEQFF.

This clonotype was counted only a few times. The gene calls are TRBV20-1 and TRBJ2-3; 7 positions match TRBD2. CDR3 size: 17 residues. Germline CDR1 and CDR2: DFQATT and SNEGSKA (reference sequence). The trim removed 0 bases at V and 0 bases at J, leaving 9 bases unmatched. This chain's CDR3 is CSARDLGGRGSTDTQYF. In DNA form, the CDR3 reads TGCAGTGCTAGAGATCTTGGCGGGAGAGGTAGCACAGATACGCAGTATTTT.

This clonotype appeared a few times. The V and J genes are TRBV2 and TRBJ1-4; D might be TRBD1 (5 bases). This CDR3 region has 14 residues. The V gene's germline CDR1 is SNHLY and CDR2 FYNNEI. The ends were cut back, 3 bases at V and 8 bases at J, with 13 bases in the middle. CDR3 sequence reads: CASSDRVSREKLFF. The DNA of the CDR3 is TGTGCCAGCAGTGACAGGGTATCGAGAGAAAAACTGTTTTTT.

The chain has TRBV5-1 and TRBJ2-2; 9 positions match TRBD1. V shed 3 bases, J shed 4 bases, and the junction held 4 bases outside the gene matches. CDR1 is SGHRS and CDR2 is YFSETQ in the germline V gene. The CDR3 is 15 residues long. CDR3 bases: TGCGCCAGCAGCTGGGGGACAGGGTCCACCGGGGAGCTGTTTTTT. Translated: CASSWGTGSTGELFF.

The genes are TRBV4-2 and TRBJ2-5, with 8 bases aligning to TRBD2. Germline V CDR1 and CDR2: LGHNA, YNFKEQ. The CDR3 runs to 15 residues. V was pared by 0 bases and J by 5 bases, with 5 bases of the junction left unmatched. CDR3: CASSQDRSGGETQYF. DNA for the CDR3: TGTGCCAGCAGCCAAGATAGGTCGGGGGGGGAGACCCAGTACTTC.

CDR3 nucleotides: TGTGCCAGCAGCTTATCATTGGGTTACGAGCAGTACTTC. It is translated as CASSLSLGYEQYF. This chain connects TRBV7-3 to TRBJ2-7; the D is unclear. Trimming removed 2 bases at V and 4 bases at J, with 9 bases between. CDR3 length: 13 amino acids. Germline assignment: CDR1 SGHTA and CDR2 FQGTGA.

This clonotype was seen a handful of times. The chain couples TRBV2 to TRBJ2-3; D is possibly TRBD1 (6 bases). V lost 7 bases, J lost 0 bases, and 11 bases lay in between. This CDR3 comprises 14 residues. Looked up from germline, CDR1 is SNHLY and CDR2 is FYNNEI. CDR3 region: CASNLQGSTDTQYF. The CDR3 DNA sequence: TGTGCCAGCAACCTACAGGGTAGCACAGATACGCAGTATTTT. Together with reference TRBV2 and TRBJ2-3, the CDR3 gives the full variable domain: EPEVTQTPSHQVTQMGQEVILRCVPISNHLYFYWYRQILGQKVEFLVSFYNNEISEKSEIFDDQFSVERPDGSNFTLKIRSTKLEDSAMYFCASNLQGSTDTQYFGPGTRLTVL.

The V gene is TRBV20-1, the J gene TRBJ2-2, with 9 bases identical to TRBD2. The V segment lost 6 bases and the J segment 5 bases; nucleotides outside the gene matches: 7. Germline lookup yields CDR1 DFQATT and CDR2 SNEGSKA (reference sequence). This CDR3 region has 14 residues. The chain's CDR3 is CSALSGSHTGELFF. Here the CDR3 DNA reads TGCAGTGCCCTTAGCGGGAGTCATACCGGGGAGCTGTTTTTT.